This TCR beta chain was sequenced in a study of T cell responses to AZD1222 COVID-19 vaccine. Details on this clone: Antigen: not known.

Generated by immunoSEQ multiplex PCR, the TCRdb table keeps only in-frame clones and is missing some. Altogether 150,000 to 200,000 clones are present, roughly 92% being singletons, with the ten largest covering 1% to 1.5%. Study-level points and caveats: Vaccine-related CD4 TCRs covered spike, predominating at 160-218 and 743-854. Within unmutated variant regions lay the reported targets of nearly half of spike-specific TCRs.

This CDR3 region has 14 residues. Germline values: CDR1 SGDLS, CDR2 YYNGEE. V lost 0 bases and J 1 base, leaving 5 bases between the germline ends. The chain combines TRBV9 with TRBJ1-5, with unresolved D. Sample: peripheral blood, taken on day 0 of AZD1222 vaccination. This TCR derives from an adult in good health. The CDR3 is CASSVGGSNQPQHF. The CDR3 coding sequence is TGTGCCAGCAGCGTAGGAGGGAGCAATCAGCCCCAGCATTTT. Based on the CDR3 plus reference TRBV9 and TRBJ1-5, the full variable domain is DSGVTQTPKHLITATGQRVTLRCSPRSGDLSVYWYQQSLDQGLQFLIQYYNGEERAKGNILERFSAQQFPDLHSELNLSSLELGDSALYFCASSVGGSNQPQHFGDGTRLSIL.